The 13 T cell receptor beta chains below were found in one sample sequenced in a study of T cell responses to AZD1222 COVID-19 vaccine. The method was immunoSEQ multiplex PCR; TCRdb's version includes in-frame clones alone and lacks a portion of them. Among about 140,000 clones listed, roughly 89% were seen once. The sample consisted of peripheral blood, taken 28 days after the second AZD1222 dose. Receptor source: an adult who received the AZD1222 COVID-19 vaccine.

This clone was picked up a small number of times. The DNA for the CDR3 is TGTGCCAGTAGGGGGTGGGGCAGGCGAAGCACAGATACGCAGTATTTT. This encodes CASRGWGRRSTDTQYF. This chain uses TRBV19 with TRBJ2-3, with a possible D match to TRBD1 (5 bases). V was trimmed by 6 bases and J by 0 bases, leaving 16 bases between them. The CDR3 extends over 16 amino acids. Germline V lookup: CDR1 LNHDA, CDR2 SQIVND (reference sequence).

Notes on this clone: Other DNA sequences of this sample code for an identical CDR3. The CDR3 DNA follows: TGTGCCAGCAGCTTAGTTGCGGGAGCTGGAGATACGCAGTATTTT. Residues: CASSLVAGAGDTQYF. The chain combines TRBV7-2 with TRBJ2-3; 7 bases are shared with TRBD2. With V trimmed by 1 base and J by 5 bases, 6 bases remained unmatched. Germline V lookup: CDR1 SGHTA, CDR2 FQGNSA. The CDR3 is made up of 15 amino acids. Full variable domain (missing parts from reference TRBV7-2 and TRBJ2-3): GAGVSQSPSNKVTEKGKDVELRCDPISGHTALYWYRQSLGQGLEFLIYFQGNSAPDKSGLPSDRFSAERTGGSVSTLTIQRTQQEDSAVYLCASSLVAGAGDTQYFGPGTRLTVL.

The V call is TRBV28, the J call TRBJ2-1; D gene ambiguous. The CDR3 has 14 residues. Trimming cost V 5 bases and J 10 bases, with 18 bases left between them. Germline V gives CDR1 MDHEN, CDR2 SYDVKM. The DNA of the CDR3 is TGTGCCAGCAGTAACCTCGAGGACCGCACGGAGCAGTTCTTC. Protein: CASSNLEDRTEQFF.

As DNA, the CDR3 is TGTGCCAGCAGTCCTAGACAGGGCGATGGCTACACCTTC. It is translated as CASSPRQGDGYTF. This chain uses TRBV12-3 or TRBV12-4 with TRBJ1-2; 7 bases align to TRBD1. This CDR3 is built from 13 residues. Trimming at V came to 5 bases and at J to 6 bases, leaving 6 bases not matched to a gene.

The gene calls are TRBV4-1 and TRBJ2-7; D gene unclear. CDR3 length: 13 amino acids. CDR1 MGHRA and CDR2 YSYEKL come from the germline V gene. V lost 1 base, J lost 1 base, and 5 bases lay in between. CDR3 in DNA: TGCGCCAGCAGCCAAGTACAGTCCTACGAGCAGTACTTC. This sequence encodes CASSQVQSYEQYF.

CDR3 nucleotide sequence: TGTGCCAGCAGACCTCTCGAAAGACAGGGGGGCTCTGGGGCCAACGTCCTGACTTTC. Its protein product is CASRPLERQGGSGANVLTF. This sequence joins TRBV6-2 or TRBV6-3 and TRBJ2-6; 9 nucleotides line up with TRBD1. The CDR3 is 19 amino acids. V lost 6 bases and J lost 0; bases outside the gene matches: 12. The germline CDR1 and CDR2 sequences are MNHEY and SVGEGT.

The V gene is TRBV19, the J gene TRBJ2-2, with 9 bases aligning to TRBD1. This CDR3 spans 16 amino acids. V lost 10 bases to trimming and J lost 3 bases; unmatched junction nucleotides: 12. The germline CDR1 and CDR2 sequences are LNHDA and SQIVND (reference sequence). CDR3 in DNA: TGTGCCACCTACGACCCAAGACAGGGGGACACCGGGGAGCTGTTTTTT. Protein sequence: CATYDPRQGDTGELFF.

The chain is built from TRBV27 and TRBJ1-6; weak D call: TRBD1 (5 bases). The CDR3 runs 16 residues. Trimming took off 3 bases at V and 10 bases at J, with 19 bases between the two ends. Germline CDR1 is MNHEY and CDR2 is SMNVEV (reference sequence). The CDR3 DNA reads TGTGCCAGCAGTTTTGAGGGGTGGGAGAAGAGGTCACCCCTCCACTTT. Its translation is CASSFEGWEKRSPLHF.

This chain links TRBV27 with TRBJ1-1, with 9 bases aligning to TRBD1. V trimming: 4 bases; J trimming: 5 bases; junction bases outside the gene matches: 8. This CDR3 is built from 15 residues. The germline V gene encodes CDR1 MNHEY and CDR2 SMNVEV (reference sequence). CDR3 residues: CASSSPGTGRTEAFF. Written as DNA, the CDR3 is TGTGCCAGCAGTTCCCCCGGGACAGGGAGGACTGAAGCTTTCTTT.

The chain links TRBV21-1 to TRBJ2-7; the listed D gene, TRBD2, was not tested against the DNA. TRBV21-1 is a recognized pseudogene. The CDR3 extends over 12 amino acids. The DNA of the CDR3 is TGTGCCAGCAGTACTATTTCCTACGAGCAGTACTTC. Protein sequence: CASSTISYEQYF.

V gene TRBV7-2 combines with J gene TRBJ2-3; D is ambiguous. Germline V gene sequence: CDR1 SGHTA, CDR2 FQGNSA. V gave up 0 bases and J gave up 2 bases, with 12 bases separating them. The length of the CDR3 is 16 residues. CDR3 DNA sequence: TGTGCCAGCAGCTTAGCGTCAATAATGCTCACAGATACGCAGTATTTT. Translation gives CASSLASIMLTDTQYF.

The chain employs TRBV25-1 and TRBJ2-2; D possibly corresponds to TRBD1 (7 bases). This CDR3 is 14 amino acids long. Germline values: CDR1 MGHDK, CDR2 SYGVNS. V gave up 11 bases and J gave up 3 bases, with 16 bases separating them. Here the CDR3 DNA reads TGTGCCGGAGGGGCAGGGGGAGACACCGGGGAGCTGTTTTTT. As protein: CAGGAGGDTGELFF.

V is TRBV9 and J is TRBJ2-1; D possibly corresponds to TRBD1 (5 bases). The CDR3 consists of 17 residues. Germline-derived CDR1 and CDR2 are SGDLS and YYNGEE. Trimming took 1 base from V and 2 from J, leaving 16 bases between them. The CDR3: CASSVLPGRKAYNEQFF. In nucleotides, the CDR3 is TGTGCCAGCAGCGTATTACCAGGGCGAAAAGCCTACAATGAGCAGTTCTTC. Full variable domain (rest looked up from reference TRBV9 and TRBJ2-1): DSGVTQTPKHLITATGQRVTLRCSPRSGDLSVYWYQQSLDQGLQFLIQYYNGEERAKGNILERFSAQQFPDLHSELNLSSLELGDSALYFCASSVLPGRKAYNEQFFGPGTRLTVL.